This T cell receptor beta chain came from a study of Graves' ophthalmopathy and Graves' hyperthyroidism. Worth noting for this clonotype: This clone may be a read error of a much larger clone one base away.

CDR3 regions of TCR beta were amplified from RNA transcripts. A first-round RT-PCR used HTBI primers, followed by a second-round multiplex PCR. TCRdb redid the calling of the multiplex PCR reads with MiXCR, one entry per CDR3 protein. The sample carries about 620,000 distinct CDR3 sequences, about a fifth recorded once. Sequenced: peripheral blood. The sequence derives from a woman younger than 35 with stable Graves' hyperthyroidism. Some clones in this sample may be carry-over from other donors' samples.

The CDR3 reads CASTAYRTVMNTEACF. DNA of the CDR3: TGTGCCAGCACTGCATATCGGACAGTCATGAACACTGAAGCTTGCTTT. This sequence joins TRBV6-1 and TRBJ1-1, with D possibly TRBD1 on 6 matching bases. The CDR3 consists of 16 residues. CDR1 MNHNS and CDR2 SASEGT come from the germline V gene.